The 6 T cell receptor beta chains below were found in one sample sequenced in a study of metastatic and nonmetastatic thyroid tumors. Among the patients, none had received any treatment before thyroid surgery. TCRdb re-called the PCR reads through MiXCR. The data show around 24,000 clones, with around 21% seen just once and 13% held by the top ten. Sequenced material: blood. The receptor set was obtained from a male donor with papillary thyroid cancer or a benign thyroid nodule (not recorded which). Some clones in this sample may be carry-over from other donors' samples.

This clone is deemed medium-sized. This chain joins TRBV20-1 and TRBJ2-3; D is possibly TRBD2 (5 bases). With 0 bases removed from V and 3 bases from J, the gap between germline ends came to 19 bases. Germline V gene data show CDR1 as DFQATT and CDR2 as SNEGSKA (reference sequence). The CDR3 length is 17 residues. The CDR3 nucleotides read TGCAGTGCTAGAGATCCCGTTTGGGGAGTGGGAACAGATACGCAGTATTTT. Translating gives CSARDPVWGVGTDTQYF.

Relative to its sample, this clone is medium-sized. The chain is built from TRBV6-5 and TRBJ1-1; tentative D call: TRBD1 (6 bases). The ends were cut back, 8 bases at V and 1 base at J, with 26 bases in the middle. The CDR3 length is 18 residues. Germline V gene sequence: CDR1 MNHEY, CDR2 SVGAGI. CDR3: CASPPPPGHRSGNTEAFF. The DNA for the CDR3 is TGTGCCAGCCCGCCCCCACCGGGACACAGATCAGGGAACACTGAAGCTTTCTTT.

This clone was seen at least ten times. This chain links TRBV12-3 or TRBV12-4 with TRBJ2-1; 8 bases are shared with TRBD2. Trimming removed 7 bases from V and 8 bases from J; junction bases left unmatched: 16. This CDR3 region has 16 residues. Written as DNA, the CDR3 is TGTGCCAGCACCGTGGGGGCCGGGGGGGGGGCGTATGAGCAGTTCTTC. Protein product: CASTVGAGGGAYEQFF.

The DNA of the CDR3 is TGCAGTGCTAGAACTACAGGTGATAATTCACCCCTCCACTTT. Its protein is CSARTTGDNSPLHF. V usage is TRBV20-1 and J usage is TRBJ1-6; D perhaps matches TRBD1 (5 bases). V was pared by 2 bases and J by 5 bases, with 10 bases between. The CDR3 is 14 residues long. Germline-derived CDR1 and CDR2 are DFQATT and SNEGSKA (reference sequence).

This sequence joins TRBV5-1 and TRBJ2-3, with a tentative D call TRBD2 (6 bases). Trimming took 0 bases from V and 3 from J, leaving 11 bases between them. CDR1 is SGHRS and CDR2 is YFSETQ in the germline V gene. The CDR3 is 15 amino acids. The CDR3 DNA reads TGCGCCAGCAGCTTGGCCCCGGGAGTGACAGATACGCAGTATTTT. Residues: CASSLAPGVTDTQYF.

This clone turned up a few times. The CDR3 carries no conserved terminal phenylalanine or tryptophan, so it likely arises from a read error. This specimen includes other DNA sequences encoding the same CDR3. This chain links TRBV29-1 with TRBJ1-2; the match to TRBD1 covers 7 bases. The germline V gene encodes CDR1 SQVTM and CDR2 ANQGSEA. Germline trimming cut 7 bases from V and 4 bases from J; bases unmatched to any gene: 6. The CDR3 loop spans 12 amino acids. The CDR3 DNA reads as TGCAGCGCTATAGGGACAGCCTATGGCTACACCTCC. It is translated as CSAIGTAYGYTS.